A selection of T cell receptor beta chains follows, all from one sample in a study of CD8+CD57+ T cells in acquired aplastic anemia. TCRdb itself ran the reads through MiXCR, one entry per CDR3 protein. Altogether about 170,000 distinct CDR3 sequences are present, 63% being singletons, with the ten largest covering roughly 44%. The sequencing sample was made of sorted CD4+, CD8+, or CD8+CD57+ T cells (not recorded which) from PBMCs. The source of these receptors is a human donor in good health. Both conserved end residues are part of each CDR3. D genes are given only for firm matches. Clone sizes are given selectively: once, few, many, or a class where the clone is expanded.

TRBV6-1,many,TRBJ2-5,13,-,TGTGCCAGCAGTTACTACAGGCAAGAGACCCAGTACTTC,CASSYYRQETQYF
TRBV5-1,-,TRBJ2-5,14,-,TGCGCCAGCAGCTCAACCGGGGGATCAGAGACCCAGTACTTC,CASSSTGGSETQYF
TRBV2,-,TRBJ1-2,11,-,TGTGCCAGCAGTGAGTCGGGGGGCGCAACCTTC,CASSESGGATF
TRBV9,-,TRBJ1-1,14,-,TGTGCCAGCAGCGTGGCCCCTACGGACACTGAAGCTTTCTTT,CASSVAPTDTEAFF
TRBV7-9,-,TRBJ2-1,14,-,TGTGCCAGCAGCTTCGGGGTGGGGGGCGGCGAGCAGTTCTTC,CASSFGVGGGEQFF
TRBV20-1,-,TRBJ1-1,14,-,TGCAGTGCTCCAATCCCAGTCGACATCCGACTAGCTTTCTTT,CSAPIPVDIRLAFF
TRBV24-1,-,TRBJ2-4,15,TRBD1,TGTGCCACCAGTGACCGGACAGGGGGACAAAACATTCAGTACTTC,CATSDRTGGQNIQYF
TRBV6-1,-,TRBJ2-3,15,-,TGTGCCAGCAGTGAACTAGCGCAAGATACAGATACGCAGTATTTT,CASSELAQDTDTQYF
TRBV25-1,-,TRBJ2-7,12,-,TGTGCCAGCAGCGGGGACGTGTACGAGCAGTACTTC,CASSGDVYEQYF
TRBV20-1,-,TRBJ2-1,17,TRBD2,TGCAGTGCTAGACTCCCTGTGACTAGCGGGAGCTACAATGAGCAGTTCTTC,CSARLPVTSGSYNEQFF
TRBV19,-,TRBJ1-1,11,-,TGTGCCAGTAGTATCAACACTGAAGCTTTCTTT,CASSINTEAFF
TRBV10-3,-,TRBJ2-2,14,-,TGTGCCATCAGTGATATGTCGCAAGCCGGGGAGCTGTTTTTT,CAISDMSQAGELFF
TRBV5-1,-,TRBJ2-1,15,-,TGCGCCAGCAGCTTCCGGCAGGGGGGGTTTAATGAGCAGTTCTTC,CASSFRQGGFNEQFF
TRBV2,few,TRBJ2-7,11,-,TGTGCCAGCACGGCAGATTACGAGCAGTACTTC,CASTADYEQYF
TRBV7-8,-,TRBJ2-1,16,TRBD2,TGTGCCAGCAGCTTAGCCGAGCGGGGCCTGGGGAATGAGCAGTTCTTC,CASSLAERGLGNEQFF